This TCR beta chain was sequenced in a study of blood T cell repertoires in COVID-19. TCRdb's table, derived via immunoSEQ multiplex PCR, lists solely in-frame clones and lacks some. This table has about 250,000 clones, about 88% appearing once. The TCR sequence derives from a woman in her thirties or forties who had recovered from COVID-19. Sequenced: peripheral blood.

The CDR3 DNA is TGCGCCAGCAGCCAAGAAACGGTGCTGTCCGAAAAACTGTTTTTT. Its protein product is CASSQETVLSEKLFF. J is TRBJ1-4 and V is TRBV4-1; unclear D gene. Per germline, CDR1 MGHRA and CDR2 YSYEKL. The CDR3 consists of 15 residues. V was cut by 0 bases and J by 8 bases, with 13 bases left in between.